Given below is one T cell receptor (beta chain) in context. This specimen belongs to a study of blood T cell repertoires in COVID-19. Background on the study: Sites in the United States, Italy and Spain provided acute and convalescent COVID-19 samples. Nucleic acid was either cDNA or gDNA, and it came from T cells, B-cell-depleted T cells, or PBMCs.

Seattle enrolled patients during active infection and tracked them longitudinally. The CDR3 runs to 14 residues. Trimming pared 6 bases from V and 1 base from J, leaving 12 bases between. Germline CDR1 and CDR2: ENHRY and SYGVKD. How the authors handled the data: Using reference gene primer amplification, nucleated cell counts were estimated. Profiling relied on immunoSEQ multiplex PCR, and the TCRdb table lists in-frame clones only, not all of them. The V and J calls and clone size are taken from that table; D and trimming were inferred from the DNA. The sample yields fewer than 600,000 clones, about 88% seen once.

The sequence came from a man between 18 and 35 years old with COVID-19, enrolled during active disease. J is TRBJ1-1 and V is TRBV10-3; no clear D. Material: peripheral blood. CDR3 bases: TGTGCCATCAGCCCAGACATGAAGAACACTGAAGCTTTCTTT. Its translation is CAISPDMKNTEAFF.